This T cell receptor beta chain was captured in a study of T cell repertoires in ileal Crohn's disease (dated 2019 in TCRdb). Regarding the study in general: The median duration of disease was roughly 7.6 years, and at the time of surgery roughly a third of patients were active smokers. Every patient underwent surgery because of a complication, which was stricturing disease in around 61% of cases and penetrating disease in approximately 39%. Postoperative therapy was given to about half of the patients, with thiopurines administered to roughly twelve patients and anti-TNF agents administered to approximately 17 patients. M6 samples were neoterminal ileum biopsies taken at postoperative colonoscopy. A prospective multicentre cohort supplied the roughly 57 Crohn's disease patients whose TCR repertoires were analysed. The study was conducted in parallel with a multicentre cohort that was designed to identify predictors of early endoscopic recurrence following ileocolonic resection. Endoscopic postoperative recurrence was defined as a Rutgeerts score above i0. The study sequenced 170 or so mucosal samples from 57 patients, taken at several locations on the surgical specimen and at postoperative endoscopy. Broader findings and caveats from the paper: More high-frequency clones were carried by sorted CD8 T cells than by CD4 T cells, suggesting that mucosal expansions were mainly CD8. A significantly higher proportion of clonal expansions was observed in active smokers at surgery than in non-smokers (25.9% vs 17.9%, p=0.02). Higher percentages of high-frequency clones at the time of surgery were linked to endoscopic recurrence, and every patient with clonality above 26.8% (18/57) had recurrence. Mucosal CD4 and CD8 T cells were sorted and sequenced only in a subgroup of patients, whose size was not stated. The timing of postoperative endoscopy varied within the first year after surgery, and the median delay was 6.9 months.

Explained via the paper, the time point label denotes: neoterminal ileum biopsy at postoperative endoscopy, about 6 months after surgery. Eligible patients were adults with ileal or ileocolonic Crohn's disease who had an indication for ileocolonic resection. Whole ileal mucosal biopsies were kept frozen at -80 degrees C prior to DNA extraction. Genomic DNA was extracted from frozen whole biopsies using a TRizol-based method and was quantified with a NanoDrop 2000 spectrophotometer. This clone was counted only a few times. This clone's antigen is unknown. Base quality data are lacking; no much larger clone is found one base away. For commercial TCRB immunosequencing, around 0.5 micrograms of biopsy DNA were submitted for each sample. CDR3 regions were amplified from genomic DNA by Adaptive Biotechnology using a two-step, amplification bias-controlled multiplex PCR. Primers for every V and J gene segment were used in the first PCR, and barcodes and Illumina adapters were added in the second PCR. CDR3 libraries were sequenced using an Illumina instrument. As for how the authors treated the data: The analysis used both the pipelines supplied by the vendor and custom analysis of the raw data in R/Bioconductor with R version 3.3.0. Clonality, which ranges from 0 to 1, was calculated as the inverse of the normalised Shannon entropy across all productive clones. The repertoire share taken up by the top 100 clones defined high-frequency clones, and only clones that passed a 95% confidence test were kept. The Simpson index measured repertoire diversity, and the Morisita-Horn index measured overlap between samples. Entries here come from immuneACCESS through TCRdb and include only in-frame sequences with V and J called. Some clones fail to appear in such tables; in the studies checked, an unresolved V gene covers under half of the shortfall, and the cause of the remainder is unknown. V, J and clone size are those of that table, while D and trimming were read from the DNA. The sample profile shows roughly 16,000 clones; around 70% of them were found once. The ten most abundant clones make up less than 5% of the sample.

Taken from the germline V gene, the CDR1 and CDR2 loops are SGHRS and YFSETQ. The CDR3, cysteine through phenylalanine, is 15 amino acids long. The read is trimmed to its CDR3 DNA, 45 bases read in frame from base 1. Ends trimmed: V by 4 bases, J by 2 bases; bases unmatched to a gene: 8. Sequencing was carried out using ileal tissue. The sequence joins TRBV5-1 to TRBJ2-7, with TRBD2 identical over 8 junction bases. The receptor was isolated from an adult with Crohn's disease. CDR3 sequence: CASSQFGLAAYEQYF. The DNA is as follows: TGCGCCAGCAGCCAATTTGGACTAGCTGCCTACGAGCAGTACTTC.